A single T cell receptor (beta chain) is shown here with its context. Its antigen is not known. TCRdb redid the calling of the 5' RACE reads with MiXCR, one entry per CDR3 protein. The sample contains some 240,000 distinct CDR3 sequences, roughly 8.6% of which appear only once. Germline assignment: CDR1 SGHRS and CDR2 YFSETQ. CDR3 length equals 15 residues. The V end lost 2 bases, the J end lost 6 bases, and 16 bases lay between the germline ends. The source of the sample is a study of CD8 T cells in ankylosing spondylitis. General study points: Roughly eight highly homologous variants made up a TCR beta motif, and this motif appeared characteristic of ankylosing spondylitis blood. Within matched ankylosing spondylitis synovial fluid, disease-linked clones were reportedly significantly enriched. In synovial fluid and blood from reactive arthritis, some motif variants were previously reported. Disease-linked clones bore a CD8+ phenotype and were relatively rare in peripheral blood.

Sequencing was carried out using blood, either unsorted or a sorted T cell fraction (not recorded which). The TCR originated in a male donor with ankylosing spondylitis or in good health (not recorded which). The chain joins TRBV5-1 to TRBJ2-3, with D perhaps given as TRBD1 or TRBD2 (5 bases each). CDR3 residues: CASSFEGLRLDTQYF. In DNA, the CDR3 is TGCGCCAGCAGCTTTGAGGGGTTGAGGCTTGATACGCAGTATTTT.